The rows below give T cell receptor beta chains drawn from one sample of a study of T-cell memory formation after mild COVID-19. Using its own MiXCR run on the 5' RACE reads, TCRdb lists one record per CDR3 protein. The table lists 400,000 to 550,000 distinct CDR3 sequences, more than 20% of them singletons. Input material: PBMCs or a T cell subset sorted from them (not recorded which). The receptors originated from an adult woman who had mild COVID-19 (a few samples of this study predate the infection). Cell type and time point are not known. Both conserved end residues are part of each CDR3.

TRBJ2-5,TRBV7-9,CASSPTGEETQYF
TRBJ1-2,TRBV7-2,CASSLTGVDSTF
TRBJ1-2,TRBV7-3,CASSLISGTANGYTF
TRBJ2-7,TRBV25-1,CASSDFGGTAYEQYF
TRBJ2-3,TRBV18,CASSLASDTDTQYF
TRBJ2-7,TRBV29-1,CSVEGSNYEQYF
TRBJ1-3,TRBV12-3/TRBV12-4,CASNFGPILGLSGNTIYF
TRBJ1-1,TRBV7-2,CASSLNGLNTEAFF
TRBJ2-3,TRBV4-1,CASSQSWAPGWEGTDTQYF
TRBJ2-1,TRBV20-1,CSAQSPGRQFF
TRBJ2-7,TRBV5-1,CASSSTGTARYEQYF
TRBJ2-1,TRBV6-2/TRBV6-3,CASSYRAGTSGPSSYNEQFF
TRBJ1-1,TRBV4-1,CASSHRGRGGTEAFF
TRBJ2-7,TRBV7-2,CASSLAGTSGGYEQYF
TRBJ2-7,TRBV7-9,CASSRAAGGRTYEQYF
TRBJ1-2,TRBV7-2,CASSNDGTGASYGYTF
TRBJ1-6,TRBV12-3/TRBV12-4,CASSLLDRDNSPLHF
TRBJ2-7,TRBV20-1,CSASSGSPSYEQYF
TRBJ1-1,TRBV29-1,CSVEYRPNTEAFF
TRBJ2-2,TRBV27,CATRRGGPGELFF
TRBJ2-3,TRBV25-1,CASSEEGLAGPGDTQYF
TRBJ2-1,TRBV12-3/TRBV12-4,CASSRRFSYNEQFF
TRBJ2-7,TRBV14,CASSHSVYEQYF
TRBJ1-3,TRBV5-6,CASSLGPPISGNTIYF
TRBJ1-5,TRBV12-3/TRBV12-4,CASSLARYSNQPQHF
TRBJ2-2,TRBV5-1,CASSPGTENTGELFF
TRBJ2-5,TRBV5-1,CASSLVGAGSEETQYF
TRBJ1-1,TRBV27,CASRFGTPNTEAFF
TRBJ2-1,TRBV27,CASTPGGGSSYNEQFF
TRBJ2-7,TRBV6-2/TRBV6-3,CASSSPPHVRSYEQYF
TRBJ1-2,TRBV7-2,CASSLDRTGGGYTF
TRBJ2-7,TRBV19,CASSIEGGRHYEQYF
TRBJ1-2,TRBV20-1,CSASGQGLGGYTF
TRBJ1-2,TRBV4-1,CASSLLSGQPDGGYGYTF
TRBJ2-1,TRBV19,CATCKSGISPEQFF
TRBJ2-7,TRBV5-1,CASSFPGQRGHYEQYF
TRBJ2-5,TRBV6-1,CASSDRDRGQETQYF
TRBJ2-1,TRBV18,CASSSGQYNEQFF
TRBJ1-1,TRBV6-5,CASSYSAASREAFF
TRBJ2-1,TRBV4-2,CASSQDLRGGYLYNEQFF
TRBJ2-5,TRBV20-1,CSATGTAELETQYF
TRBJ2-5,TRBV12-3/TRBV12-4,CASSLPPETQYF